This T cell receptor (beta chain) was recovered during a study of beta chain features in type 1 diabetes (dated 2018 in TCRdb). For the wider study: Mean age, gender distribution, total cell number and subset yield were not different between patients and healthy donors. A total of roughly 99 million sorted cells were examined across all samples, and the number of cells per subset was strongly correlated with RNA yield. Naive and central memory subsets were obtained from all 30 or so donors, but regulatory and stem cell-like memory subsets were isolated from only 8 patients and about 8 healthy donors. The study compared TCRB repertoires of sorted circulating CD4+ T cell subsets between recently diagnosed type 1 diabetes patients and matched healthy donors.

On this clone itself: Its specific antigen is unknown. Per-base quality was not reported, and no clone a single base away is much larger than it.

The full study reports these points: Shorter templates might have been favored by PCR, but patient and control samples were amplified and corrected together, so both groups would have been affected equally by any skew. At VDJ recombination sites, type 1 diabetes patients had fewer insertions and more deleted nucleotides, which implies abnormalities in thymic rearrangement. In all four CD4+ subsets, TCRB CDR3 length was moderately but significantly shorter in type 1 diabetes patients. Only small numbers of individuals were included in the HLA sub-analyses, which left unresolved whether HLA type had any influence on TCRB rearrangement. Naive, central memory and regulatory TCRB repertoires appeared to be more alike among patients than among healthy donors. Because cDNA was sequenced instead of genomic DNA, highly expressing activated cells could be over-represented, though the groups showed no difference in activation or CD3 levels.

Relative to germline, V is 0 bases shorter and J is 0 bases shorter, with 1 base between their ends. The CDR3 measures 14 amino acids from cysteine to phenylalanine. The only DNA kept is the CDR3, 42 bases in frame from the first base. Sequences SGHRS (CDR1) and YFSETQ (CDR2) are obtained from the germline V gene. The High Capacity cDNA Reverse Transcription Kit was used to reverse transcribe all of the isolated RNA, meaning that expressed TCRB transcripts were what got sequenced. Deep immunoSEQ sequencing was performed on naive, central memory and regulatory T cell samples, with an average of around 3.5 million total reads per sample. Sorted cells were lysed in RLT buffer and RNA was extracted with DNase-treated RNeasy Micro or Mini kits, depending on cell number. Each cell subset was processed separately to prevent cross-contamination, with patient and healthy donor samples processed together. The immunoSEQ multiplex PCR was used to amplify TCRB sequences from cDNA, generating 87-bp fragments that spanned the CDR3 region. Sequencing of the amplicons was performed on the Illumina HiSeq platform. Per the original workflow: Synthetic template baselines were used to correct PCR bias computationally, reads within Hamming distance 2 were collapsed, and singletons that could not be merged were discarded. Reads were aligned against IMGT to assign V, D and J genes, CDR3 length and insertions or deletions at six rearrangement sites. Within each subset, clonotype counts were normalized to sorted cell number, and only after that were true diversity and Gini coefficients computed with the tcR R package. The overlap coefficient, calculated on TCRB nucleotide sequences, was used to measure repertoire sharing. As a proxy for the pre-selection repertoire, out-of-frame TCRB sequences from naive cells were analyzed. TCRdb provides this immuneACCESS table in a form limited to in-frame rearrangements. Some clones are lacking; in checked studies, under half of them reflect an unresolved V gene, and why the rest are absent is not known. V, J and clone size were drawn from that table, and D and trimming were deduced from the DNA. The sample table holds nearly 700,000 clones, of which around an eighth were seen once. The ten largest clones represent approximately 0.021% of the sample.

A single peripheral blood draw of about 116 mL on average was collected from each donor into heparinised tubes. A BD FACSAria II and a panel including CD45RO, CCR7, CD25, CD127, CD95 and CD27 were used to sort naive, central memory, regulatory and stem cell-like memory CD4+ T cells. Every sorted population had a purity above 98%. Right away, PBMCs were isolated by Lymphoprep density gradient centrifugation and were stained directly, with no culture step. So that batch effects would be minimized, each experiment stained and sorted samples in pairs, pairing one healthy donor with one patient. The rearrangement combines TRBV5-1 with TRBJ2-6; the D gene assignment is ambiguous. This receptor was identified in a man between 18 and 29 years old with type 1 diabetes. Specimen: naive CD4+ T cells from blood. The label giving this sample's cell subset or site can be read as: true naive CD4+ T cells. The sequenced DNA is TGCGCCAGCAGCTTGGCCTCTGGGGCCAACGTCCTGACTTTC. Its amino acids are CASSLASGANVLTF.